This T cell receptor (beta chain) was obtained from a study of PD-1 blockade in classical Hodgkin lymphoma. Regarding the study as a whole: Newly diagnosed patients and complete responders had comparable diversity at baseline.

Every patient had relapsed following autologous stem cell transplantation, and cohorts differed in brentuximab vedotin exposure. Relapsed/refractory classical Hodgkin lymphoma patients had complete, partial or progressive responses. The protocol was immunoSEQ multiplex PCR, while the TCRdb copy is restricted to in-frame clones and leaves out a portion. The sample lists around 20,000 clones; roughly 80% were seen once. A word on this clone: Its antigen is not identified.

The CDR3 is 12 residues long. Germline V gene sequence: CDR1 SGHAT, CDR2 FQNNGV. V was pared by 0 bases and J by 12 bases, with 1 base of the junction left unmatched. The clonotype comes from a human donor with classical Hodgkin lymphoma. V gene TRBV11-2 combines with J gene TRBJ2-1; 8 bases fit TRBD2. The sequencing here drew on peripheral blood mononuclear cells (PBMCs), taken before the second cycle of nivolumab. In nucleotides, the CDR3 is TGTGCCAGCAGCTTAGATCGGGGGGGGCAGTTCTTC. Amino acid sequence: CASSLDRGGQFF.